Following are 30 T cell receptor beta chains from one sample sequenced in a study of memory CD4+ T cells and cytomegalovirus serostatus. The protocol was immunoSEQ multiplex PCR, while the TCRdb copy is restricted to in-frame clones and leaves out a portion. This sample has under 55,000 clones, with over 70% found just once. The sort gate was single viable CD3+CD4+CD8-CD45RO+ cells for memory CD4+ T cells. The sequencing sample was made of memory CD4+ T cells from blood. The receptor source for this set is an adult in good health and CMV-seropositive.

The chain links TRBV7-3 to TRBJ2-3, with 11 bases matching TRBD2. This CDR3 contains 16 residues. V lost 1 base and J lost 6; bases outside the gene matches: 6. Germline CDR1 SGHTA, CDR2 FQGTGA. CDR3 sequence: CASSLRASGGMDTQYF. For the CDR3, the DNA is TGTGCCAGCAGCTTAAGGGCTAGCGGGGGGATGGATACGCAGTATTTT.

Only a few counts were recorded for this clone. The chain combines TRBV5-1 with TRBJ2-1; 9 nucleotides match TRBD1. CDR1 SGHRS and CDR2 YFSETQ come from the germline V gene. Trimming cost V 0 bases and J 2 bases; bases outside gene matches: 0. The CDR3 sequence is 15 residues long. CDR3 nucleotide sequence: TGCGCCAGCAGCTTGGGACAGGGGGCCTACAATGAGCAGTTCTTC. Protein: CASSLGQGAYNEQFF.

The chain employs TRBV5-4 and TRBJ1-2; D may be TRBD1 (6 bases). V dropped 4 bases and J dropped 7 bases, with 14 bases sitting between them. Germline V gene sequence: CDR1 SGHNT, CDR2 YYREEE (reference sequence). This CDR3 has 13 residues. The CDR3 reads CASSPVTGTGYTF. For the CDR3, the DNA is TGTGCCAGCAGCCCTGTCACAGGGACTGGCTACACCTTC.

The rearrangement uses TRBV13 and TRBJ2-2; D may be TRBD1 (6 bases). Between the trimmed V and J ends, which lost 3 bases and 7 bases, there was a span of 15 bases. Germline V lookup: CDR1 PRHDT, CDR2 FYEKMQ (reference sequence). The CDR3 loop spans 15 amino acids. The CDR3 loop reads CASSLRGQGSGELFF. DNA of the CDR3: TGTGCCAGCAGCTTGAGGGGACAAGGGAGCGGGGAGCTGTTTTTT.

The count of this clone is one. V and J are TRBV2 and TRBJ1-2; D is undetermined. V was clipped by 4 bases and J by 8 bases, with 11 bases between them. Looked up from germline, CDR1 is SNHLY and CDR2 is FYNNEI. The CDR3 consists of 12 residues. CDR3 bases: TGTGCCAGCAGTGGCCACGGTGGCGGCTACACCTTC. Residues: CASSGHGGGYTF.

The chain recombines TRBV6-6 with TRBJ1-1; D is ambiguous. With 5 bases removed from V and 1 base from J, the gap between germline ends came to 5 bases. Germline assignment: CDR1 MNHNY and CDR2 SVGAGI (reference sequence). The CDR3 loop spans 12 amino acids. The CDR3 nucleotides are TGTGCCAGCAGTCCAGGGAACACTGAAGCTTTCTTT. Its protein is CASSPGNTEAFF.

A single count supports this clone. The rearrangement links TRBV9 to TRBJ2-3; perhaps TRBD2 as D (7 bases). In germline, CDR1 is SGDLS, CDR2 YYNGEE. With 0 bases removed from V and 2 bases from J, the gap between germline ends came to 13 bases. This CDR3 comprises 16 residues. CDR3 sequence: CASSVGAGAYTDTQYF. CDR3 bases: TGTGCCAGCAGCGTAGGGGCGGGGGCATACACAGATACGCAGTATTTT.

This chain links TRBV4-2 with TRBJ2-3; tentative D call: TRBD2 (5 bases). V dropped 0 bases and J dropped 0 bases, with 16 bases sitting between them. The CDR3 covers 18 residues. Germline V gene lookup returns CDR1 LGHNA and CDR2 YNFKEQ. CDR3 coding DNA: TGTGCCAGCAGCCAAGATCATAGTAACCGGGGAAGCACAGATACGCAGTATTTT. Encoded protein: CASSQDHSNRGSTDTQYF.

The sample holds a few counts of this clone. The V gene is TRBV29-1, the J gene TRBJ2-5; 11 nucleotides align to TRBD2. Trimming took 7 bases from V and 4 from J; bases not matched to a gene: 5. Germline CDR1 and CDR2: SQVTM and ANQGSEA. The CDR3 runs to 13 residues. The CDR3 reads CSALAGARETQYF. The CDR3 nucleotides read TGCAGCGCACTAGCGGGAGCAAGAGAGACCCAGTACTTC.

This chain connects TRBV5-1 to TRBJ1-2; D gene unclear. Deletions cut 3 bases from V and 0 bases from J, with 9 bases between. The CDR3 loop spans 14 amino acids. The germline gives CDR1 SGHRS, CDR2 YFSETQ. DNA of the CDR3: TGCGCCAGCAGCTCACCCGGGCCTAACTATGGCTACACCTTC. Protein: CASSSPGPNYGYTF.

This rearrangement joins TRBV4-2 to TRBJ1-5; D possibly corresponds to TRBD1 (5 bases). The CDR3 totals 15 residues. Trimming took off 0 bases at V and 6 bases at J, with 12 bases between the two ends. The V gene's germline CDR1 is LGHNA and CDR2 YNFKEQ. CDR3 DNA: TGTGCCAGCAGCCAAGATCCCAGGGTGGTTCAGCCCCAGCATTTT. Protein sequence: CASSQDPRVVQPQHF.

Of note for this clone: The junction differs from germline at one of its ends, possibly a read error. The same CDR3 can be traced to other DNA sequences in this sample. This chain uses TRBV20-1 with TRBJ1-1; no clear D. Germline CDR1 reads DFQATT; CDR2 reads SNEGSKA (reference sequence). This CDR3 region has 11 residues. CDR3 in DNA: TGCAGTGCTAGTCGGCGTACTGAAGCCTTCTTT. This sequence encodes CSASRRTEAFF.

V is TRBV6-5 and J is TRBJ2-5; D may be TRBD2 (6 bases). V dropped 2 bases and J dropped 5 bases, with 15 bases sitting between them. The CDR3 covers 15 residues. CDR1 and CDR2 (germline): MNHEY, SVGAGI. The CDR3 DNA is TGTGCCAGCAGTTACGGGATCCTCCGGGGGGAGACCCAGTACTTC. This codes for CASSYGILRGETQYF.

The chain combines TRBV7-8 with TRBJ2-3; D call uncertain. The CDR3 is 17 residues long. Looked up from germline, CDR1 is SGHVS and CDR2 is FQNEAQ. The germline V and J ends were trimmed by 0 bases and 7 bases, with 20 bases remaining between them. The CDR3 bases are TGTGCCAGCAGCTTAGCTTACGTCCGGTCCCGCAGGAATACGCAGTATTTT. It specifies CASSLAYVRSRRNTQYF. The whole variable domain, remainder taken from reference TRBV7-8 and TRBJ2-3, is GAGVSQSPRYKVAKRGQDVALRCDPISGHVSLFWYQQALGQGPEFLTYFQNEAQLDKSGLPSDRFFAERPEGSVSTLKIQRTQQEDSAVYLCASSLAYVRSRRNTQYFGPGTRLTVL.

The CDR3 protein is CASSLVPGGTGELFF. Written as DNA, the CDR3 is TGTGCCAGCAGCTTGGTCCCAGGGGGGACCGGGGAGCTGTTTTTT. The chain employs TRBV11-1 and TRBJ2-2, with D maybe TRBD1 (7 bases). The germline V and J ends were trimmed by 3 bases and 5 bases, with 13 bases remaining between them. Per germline, CDR1 SGHAT and CDR2 FQDESV (reference sequence). CDR3 length: 15 residues.

V is TRBV7-9 and J is TRBJ2-7; 10 bases match TRBD1. After removal of 3 bases from V and 7 bases from J, the junction contained 9 bases not matched to a gene. The CDR3 is 15 amino acids. Germline assignment: CDR1 SEHNR and CDR2 FQNEAQ (reference sequence). CDR3 in DNA: TGTGCCAGCAGCTTGCTGACAGGGGGCACGGAGGAGCAGTACTTC. Protein product: CASSLLTGGTEEQYF. The entire variable domain, with the rest obtained from reference TRBV7-9 and TRBJ2-7, is as follows: DTGVSQNPRHKITKRGQNVTFRCDPISEHNRLYWYRQTLGQGPEFLTYFQNEAQLEKSRLLSDRFSAERPKGSFSTLEIQRTEQGDSAMYLCASSLLTGGTEEQYFGPGTRLTVT.

The gene calls are TRBV30 and TRBJ1-2, with D maybe TRBD1 (6 bases). This CDR3 comprises 12 residues. The germline V gene has CDR1 GTSNPN and CDR2 SVGIG (reference sequence). V lost 5 bases and J 1 base, leaving 8 bases between the germline ends. The CDR3 sequence: CAWEDSNYGYTF. The DNA for the CDR3 is TGTGCCTGGGAGGACAGTAACTATGGCTACACCTTC.

The CDR3 loop reads CSAIRLEGYTF. CDR3 bases: TGCAGTGCCATACGGTTGGAGGGCTACACCTTC. The V gene is TRBV20-1, the J gene TRBJ1-2; D is ambiguous. The CDR3 has 11 amino acids. V was shortened by 6 bases and J by 8 bases, with 13 bases between the two germline ends. Germline V gives CDR1 DFQATT, CDR2 SNEGSKA (reference sequence).

The J gene is TRBJ1-5, the V gene TRBV7-9, with D possibly TRBD1 on 6 matching bases. The germline V gene encodes CDR1 SEHNR and CDR2 FQNEAQ (reference sequence). V lost 4 bases and J 4 bases, leaving 8 bases between the germline ends. There are 13 residues in the CDR3. The CDR3 DNA sequence: TGTGCCAGCAGCTATCAGGGGAATCAGCCCCAGCATTTT. Translation gives CASSYQGNQPQHF.

CDR3 bases: TGCAGTGCCTCAGGGGGAACTGAAGCTTTCTTT. Protein: CSASGGTEAFF. The chain combines TRBV20-1 with TRBJ1-1; TRBD1 aligns across 7 bases. CDR1 DFQATT and CDR2 SNEGSKA come from the germline V gene (reference sequence). J lost 5 bases, V lost 6 bases, and 3 bases had no gene match. This CDR3 has 11 amino acids.

This chain joins TRBV30 and TRBJ2-1; 9 nucleotides line up with TRBD2. The CDR3 contains 15 residues. Trimming removed 4 bases from V and 7 bases from J; junction bases left unmatched: 11. Per germline, CDR1 GTSNPN and CDR2 SVGIG (reference sequence). For the CDR3, the DNA is TGTGCCTGGACCCCTCGGGGACTAGCTCTGAATGAGCAGTTCTTC. Translation: CAWTPRGLALNEQFF.

This chain uses TRBV7-2 with TRBJ1-6; the match to TRBD1 covers 8 bases. There are 15 residues in the CDR3. The V and J ends lost 6 bases and 5 bases, in that order; junction bases with no gene match: 6. The germline V gene has CDR1 SGHTA and CDR2 FQGNSA. CDR3 amino acids: CASSQTGVDNSPLHF. CDR3 nucleotide sequence: TGTGCCAGCAGTCAGACAGGGGTCGATAATTCACCCCTCCACTTT.

The rearrangement links TRBV28 to TRBJ1-5; D may be TRBD1 (6 bases). The CDR3 runs to 16 residues. V lost 5 bases to trimming and J lost 3 bases, with 17 bases between them. From germline, CDR1 is MDHEN and CDR2 SYDVKM. The CDR3 DNA is TGTGCCAGCAGTCCTGAACAGGGAATACTCAATCAGCCCCAGCATTTT. Translated, it gives CASSPEQGILNQPQHF.

CDR3 sequence: CASSSVWEDFGNTIYF. The CDR3 nucleotides are TGTGCCAGCAGCTCGGTTTGGGAAGACTTTGGAAACACCATATATTTT. V gene TRBV7-9 combines with J gene TRBJ1-3; no firm D call. V lost 4 bases to trimming and J lost 3 bases, with 16 bases between them. This CDR3 is 16 amino acids long. Germline values: CDR1 SEHNR, CDR2 FQNEAQ (reference sequence).

The V call is TRBV2, the J call TRBJ1-2; possibly TRBD1 for D (6 bases). Germline values: CDR1 SNHLY, CDR2 FYNNEI. The CDR3 is 15 residues long. Trimming cost V 7 bases and J 8 bases, with 23 bases left between them. The DNA for the CDR3 is TGTGCCAGCACCGAAAGGGGGGCGGGATTTGAAGGCTACACCTTC. Translated: CASTERGAGFEGYTF.

J is TRBJ2-3 and V is TRBV6-1; D not resolved. Trimming left V 5 bases short and J 6 bases short, with 6 bases between. The CDR3 sequence is 11 residues long. Germline V lookup: CDR1 MNHNS, CDR2 SASEGT. This chain's CDR3 is CASSYLDTQYF. As DNA, the CDR3 is TGTGCCAGCAGTTACCTGGATACGCAGTATTTT.

The chain combines TRBV7-8 with TRBJ1-1, with 9 bases lining up with TRBD1. This CDR3 region has 12 residues. The V gene end was trimmed by 6 bases and the J gene end by 4 bases; junction bases not matched to a gene: 0. The germline CDR1 and CDR2 sequences are SGHVS and FQNEAQ. CDR3 bases: TGTGCCAGCAGGACAGGGGGCACTGAAGCTTTCTTT. It is translated as CASRTGGTEAFF.

This chain links TRBV7-2 with TRBJ1-2; a weak D match, TRBD1 (5 bases). Germline-derived CDR1 and CDR2 are SGHTA and FQGNSA. V shed 2 bases and J shed 3 bases, with 13 bases lying between them. The CDR3 extends over 15 amino acids. The CDR3 is CASSLNVGAYYGYTF. The CDR3 DNA is TGTGCCAGCAGCTTAAATGTAGGGGCCTACTATGGCTACACCTTC.

The chain has TRBV19 and TRBJ1-2, with D hard to call. The CDR3 totals 14 residues. CDR1 and CDR2 (germline): LNHDA, SQIVND (reference sequence). V was pared by 7 bases and J by 2 bases, with 14 bases between. Here the CDR3 DNA reads TGTGCCAGTAAATTGGCCGGTTTGAACTATGGCTACACCTTC. It encodes CASKLAGLNYGYTF.

V and J are TRBV7-2 and TRBJ2-5; D is unclear. The germline V gene has CDR1 SGHTA and CDR2 FQGNSA. The CDR3 contains 17 residues. V lost 1 base, J lost 5 bases, and 20 bases lay in between. The CDR3 coding sequence is TGTGCCAGCAGCTTAGTAGGAACCCATAACCTTCGGGAGACCCAGTACTTC. It yields the protein CASSLVGTHNLRETQYF. Variable domain in full (rest from reference TRBV7-2 and TRBJ2-5): GAGVSQSPSNKVTEKGKDVELRCDPISGHTALYWYRQSLGQGLEFLIYFQGNSAPDKSGLPSDRFSAERTGGSVSTLTIQRTQQEDSAVYLCASSLVGTHNLRETQYFGPGTRLLVL.